This T cell receptor (beta chain) stems from a study of blood T cell repertoires in COVID-19. In the study overall: Acute and convalescent COVID-19 specimens originated in the United States, Italy and Spain.

V gave up 3 bases and J gave up 6 bases; unmatched junction bases: 9. The CDR3 is 15 residues long. Germline CDR1 and CDR2: ENHRY and SYGVKD. Clones were sequenced by immunoSEQ multiplex PCR, and TCRdb holds only the in-frame ones, with some missing. The sample has almost 95,000 clones, roughly 87% seen once. This chain uses TRBV10-3 with TRBJ2-7, with 9 bases that match TRBD1. This TCR was sampled from a woman aged 60-75 years with COVID-19, enrolled during active disease. The material sequenced was peripheral blood. CDR3 sequence (DNA): TGTGCCATCAGTGAATCAAGACAGGGGGGAACCGAGCAGTACTTC. Protein product: CAISESRQGGTEQYF.